The clone carrying this TCR beta chain was detected only a few times. This sample was included in a study of blood T cell repertoires in COVID-19. In the study overall: Samples came from the United States, Italy and Spain, spanning acute and convalescent COVID-19.

TCRdb's copy holds only in-frame clones and misses some; the assay was immunoSEQ multiplex PCR. There are some 57,000 clones in the sample; roughly 92% occur only once, and about 6% lies in the top ten. Trimming stripped 0 bases from V and 11 bases from J, with 20 bases between. The CDR3 runs 16 residues. Germline loops: CDR1 SGHAT, CDR2 FQNNGV. The sequence came from a human donor in a cohort sampled during active COVID-19. Sequenced sample: peripheral blood. The chain employs TRBV11-2 and TRBJ1-5, with TRBD1 as a possible D gene (6 bases). The CDR3 sequence is CASSLDEEQGRRTQHF. CDR3 in DNA: TGTGCCAGCAGCTTAGATGAAGAACAGGGCAGGAGGACCCAGCATTTT.